The rows below give T cell receptor beta chains drawn from one sample of a study of cytomegalovirus exposure and HLA in healthy donors. This table comes from immunoSEQ multiplex PCR, and its TCRdb copy is limited to in-frame clones, with some not included. The sample shows approximately 140,000 clones, 80% to 85% of them seen only once. Sequenced input: PBMCs. Receptor source: a male donor in good health and CMV-seropositive. Each CDR3 is given with its conserved first and last residue. The D gene is left open where the match is weak.

>TRBD1|TRBV9
CASSNSGTGAEQYF
>TRBD1|TRBV5-8
CASYWTGGYEQYF
>.|TRBV9
CASSPAGGQLNEKLFF
>TRBD1|TRBV29-1
CSVDGGTAYNEQFF
>TRBD2|TRBV7-2
CASSLGLIAGGLTLELFF
>.|TRBV29-1
CSALVSGLFRGIYEQYF
>TRBD2|TRBV4-3
CASSQDGRAYEQYF
>.|TRBV6-6
CASSYMVAGLAEKLFF
>.|TRBV9
CASSVNREGRSGNTIYF
>TRBD2|TRBV7-2
CASSLLGLAGVSGANVLTF
>.|TRBV9
CASTPGAGANVLTF
>TRBD2|TRBV6-4
CASSDSASGGTDTQYF
>.|TRBV28
CASSSRQAWVYGYTF
>.|TRBV7-9
CASSSNNYGYTF
>TRBD1|TRBV25-1
CASSEYEQGTITGELFF
>TRBD2|TRBV28
CASRRTGTTTYEQYF
>TRBD1|TRBV29-1
CSVWTGQGTEAFF
>TRBD2|TRBV6-4
CASSGDRLAGGQETQYF
>TRBD1|TRBV4-3
CASSQYGTGVLTDTQYF
>.|TRBV6-6
CASSPGNQPQHF
>TRBD1|TRBV13
CASSPRTGDGSGNTIYF
>TRBD1|TRBV5-6
CASSLEFRTGEGFF
>TRBD1|TRBV6-5
CASSSGTVNEKLFF
>.|TRBV6-5
CASSYSGAGGTGELFF
>TRBD1|TRBV5-6
CASSLEDRPAFNYGYTF
>.|TRBV9
CASSPQGTNEKLFF
>TRBD2|TRBV6-1
CASTTAGGQSDTQYF
>.|TRBV25-1
CASSVRSSTDTQYF
>TRBD1|TRBV5-1
CASSLLDRMSSYNSPLHF
>TRBD2|TRBV28
CASSSVTSGNSYEQYF
>.|TRBV29-1
CSVDTGIGDTEAFF
>TRBD1|TRBV28
CASSPGQGYTDTQYF
>TRBD2|TRBV11-2
CASSLEGLAGGSTDTQYF
>.|TRBV5-1
CASSSGQGLTKTEAFF
>TRBD1|TRBV15
CATSRSGQVNQPQHF
>TRBD1|TRBV6-1
CASSLTRDRRETQYF
>.|TRBV4-1
CASSQDRGLGSPLHF
>TRBD1|TRBV27
CASSTTGGGYEQYF
>.|TRBV5-6
CASSKFGVLRGYGYTF
>.|TRBV7-9
CASIILVNTEAFF
>TRBD1|TRBV6-5
CASSDRVPGDTQYF
>.|TRBV5-1
CASSSTTGAYEQYF
>TRBD1|TRBV27
CASRGTGLVSNQPQHF
>TRBD1|TRBV10-3
CAIRGQTLNTEAFF
>TRBD2|TRBV5-1
CASSLRLAARASTDTQYF
>.|TRBV4-1
CASSQVAPSFGDAGANVLTF
>TRBD1|TRBV18
CASSPLDRVNYEQYF
>TRBD1|TRBV28
CASRPTGDYGYTF
>.|TRBV19
CASSETPSSKYNSPLHF
>.|TRBV5-1
CASSLEGRGNEQFF
>TRBD2|TRBV13
CASSLALTSGGYNEQFF
>.|TRBV6-5
CASSTQRAFF
>.|TRBV29-1
CSVRDTPYEQYF
>TRBD2|TRBV18
CASSLLAGAPFYEQYF